This T cell receptor beta chain originates from a study of blood T cell repertoires in COVID-19. Study-wide context: Donors in the United States, Italy and Spain gave samples during acute or convalescent COVID-19. From T cells, B-cell-depleted T cells, or PBMCs came the material, which was cDNA or gDNA.

In Seattle, patients joined the study during active infection and were tracked longitudinally. Trimming cost V 3 bases and J 5 bases; bases outside gene matches: 3. The CDR3 runs to 13 residues. Germline V gene lookup returns CDR1 SGHRS and CDR2 YFSETQ. Assay: immunoSEQ multiplex PCR; the TCRdb copy retains only in-frame clones and omits some. The repertoire holds fewer than 300,000 clones, with about 90% as singletons. This clone showed up just a few times. This TCR was recovered from a woman aged 45 to 65 with COVID-19, enrolled during active disease. Sequencing was done on a sample of peripheral blood. The chain links TRBV5-1 to TRBJ1-1; 8 bases agree with TRBD1. DNA for the CDR3: TGCGCCAGCAGCTCTACAGGGGGGACTGAAGCTTTCTTT. It yields the protein CASSSTGGTEAFF.